This paragraph reports one TCR beta chain. Its target is unknown. PCR amplification relied on 60 Vbeta primers (plus 13 Jbeta primers). Assay: immunoSEQ multiplex PCR; the TCRdb copy retains only in-frame clones and omits some. In the table there are around 190,000 clones, 65% to 80% of which are singletons. The source of the sample is a study of cytomegalovirus exposure and HLA in healthy donors. Study-wide context: Inside one of the first data releases sat 80 million to 95 million unique TCRs taken from HLA-typed donors. Study results and limitations: A missense DCLRE1C variant was associated with V- and J-gene trimming of TCR beta chains in a later analysis, and an independent cohort replicated the association.

Material: PBMCs. The receptor's source is a woman in her twenties or thirties in good health and CMV-seropositive.

This CDR3 reads CASSLDPATNEKLFF. In DNA, the CDR3 is TGTGCCAGCAGCTTAGATCCAGCAACTAATGAAAAACTGTTTTTT. The V and J genes are TRBV11-2 and TRBJ1-4; the D is unclear. Trimming took off 0 bases at V and 0 bases at J, with 5 bases between the two ends. The CDR3 extends over 15 amino acids. The V gene's germline CDR1 is SGHAT and CDR2 FQNNGV. The entire variable domain, with the rest obtained from reference TRBV11-2 and TRBJ1-4, is as follows: EAGVAQSPRYKIIEKRQSVAFWCNPISGHATLYWYQQILGQGPKLLIQFQNNGVVDDSQLPKDRFSAERLKGVDSTLKIQPAKLEDSAVYLCASSLDPATNEKLFFGSGTQLSVL.